The 25 T cell receptor beta chains below were found in one sample sequenced in a study of OX40 agonist ivuxolimab in advanced cancers. Repertoires were generated with immunoSEQ multiplex PCR, while TCRdb's copy carries only in-frame clones and drops some. The sample yields about 92,000 clones, about 91% seen once. Here the sequenced sample was CD4+ or CD8+ T cells sorted from blood, taken in a trial of the OX40 agonist ivuxolimab. All receptors come from an adult with an advanced solid tumor such as melanoma, head and neck, liver or kidney cancer.

The V and J genes are TRBV7-8 and TRBJ2-3; TRBD1 matches at 9 bases. Germline CDR1 SGHVS, CDR2 FQNEAQ. This CDR3 region has 16 residues. After removal of 1 base from V and 4 bases from J, the junction contained 6 bases not matched to a gene. The CDR3 region has the DNA TGTGCCAGCAGCTTAGTCGGGACAGGGAGGGCAGATACGCAGTATTTT. Amino acid sequence: CASSLVGTGRADTQYF. Full variable domain (rest looked up from reference TRBV7-8 and TRBJ2-3): GAGVSQSPRYKVAKRGQDVALRCDPISGHVSLFWYQQALGQGPEFLTYFQNEAQLDKSGLPSDRFFAERPEGSVSTLKIQRTQQEDSAVYLCASSLVGTGRADTQYFGPGTRLTVL.

V usage is TRBV27 and J usage is TRBJ1-4; tentative D call: TRBD1 (5 bases). The CDR3 loop spans 15 amino acids. Looked up from germline, CDR1 is MNHEY and CDR2 is SMNVEV (reference sequence). The V and J ends lost 5 bases and 10 bases respectively, with 20 bases between them. The CDR3 nucleotides are TGTGCCAGCAGTCCGTACAGGAACCTTGGGGGAAAACTGTTTTTT. It encodes CASSPYRNLGGKLFF.

The V call is TRBV5-1, the J call TRBJ2-2; TRBD2 matches at 9 bases. Germline-derived CDR1 and CDR2 are SGHRS and YFSETQ. The junction had 6 bases not matched to a gene; V was cut back by 4 bases and J by 5 bases. The CDR3 consists of 15 residues. DNA of the CDR3: TGCGCCAGCAGCGAAATAGCGGGAGCAACCGGGGAGCTGTTTTTT. Encoded protein: CASSEIAGATGELFF.

The chain combines TRBV7-2 with TRBJ2-1; D is undetermined. The V and J ends lost 3 bases and 7 bases respectively, with 19 bases between them. Germline CDR1 is SGHTA and CDR2 is FQGNSA. The CDR3 runs to 16 residues. The CDR3 bases are TGTGCCAGCAGCTTGGATCTTGGGCCCGTTGGGAATGAGCAGTTCTTC. This gives the protein CASSLDLGPVGNEQFF.

The chain has TRBV28 and TRBJ2-2; the D is unclear. Looked up from germline, CDR1 is MDHEN and CDR2 is SYDVKM. The CDR3 extends over 13 amino acids. The V and J ends lost 4 bases and 4 bases respectively, with 7 bases between them. The CDR3 sequence: CASSYPPTGELFF. DNA of the CDR3: TGTGCCAGCAGTTATCCTCCCACCGGGGAGCTGTTTTTT.

The chain couples TRBV11-2 to TRBJ2-7; maybe TRBD1 (5 bases). The germline gives CDR1 SGHAT, CDR2 FQNNGV. V lost 5 bases and J 2 bases, leaving 16 bases between the germline ends. This CDR3 region has 15 residues. The CDR3 DNA reads as TGTGCCAGCAGCATCCCCGGAGCAGGGACCTACGAGCAGTACTTC. It encodes CASSIPGAGTYEQYF.

The chain employs TRBV28 and TRBJ2-3; 8 bases agree with TRBD2. CDR1 is MDHEN and CDR2 is SYDVKM in the germline V gene. The length of the CDR3 is 15 residues. The V segment lost 9 bases and the J segment 2 bases; nucleotides outside the gene matches: 10. The CDR3 bases are TGTGCCAGTCTAACTAGCGGTCGTTCCACAGATACGCAGTATTTT. Amino acids: CASLTSGRSTDTQYF.

This clone was recorded once. The rearrangement links TRBV28 to TRBJ2-7; TRBD1 agrees at 8 bases. Germline V gives CDR1 MDHEN, CDR2 SYDVKM. J was trimmed by 3 bases and V by 5 bases; bases with no gene match: 12. The CDR3 runs to 16 residues. CDR3 amino acids: CASSPNLGTGRYEQYF. The CDR3 DNA sequence: TGTGCCAGCAGTCCTAATCTGGGGACAGGCCGCTACGAGCAGTACTTC.

The CDR3 bases are TGTGCCAGCAGTTTAACGGGATCTGAAGCTTTCTTT. It specifies CASSLTGSEAFF. The rearrangement joins TRBV28 to TRBJ1-1, with D unclear. Germline-derived CDR1 and CDR2 are MDHEN and SYDVKM. This CDR3 region has 12 residues. Trimming shortened V by 2 bases and J by 6 bases, and 7 bases separated the two germline ends.

V is TRBV7-2 and J is TRBJ2-2, with a possible D match to TRBD2 (6 bases). Trimming took 4 bases from V and 5 from J, leaving 14 bases between them. Germline V gives CDR1 SGHTA, CDR2 FQGNSA. CDR3 length: 15 residues. CDR3 sequence reads: CASSWGLGRTGELFF. The CDR3 region has the DNA TGTGCCAGCAGCTGGGGACTTGGTAGGACCGGGGAGCTGTTTTTT.

J is TRBJ2-5 and V is TRBV11-2; D is ambiguous. This CDR3 has 14 amino acids. The germline gives CDR1 SGHAT, CDR2 FQNNGV. V lost 2 bases and J lost 5, with 12 bases in between. The CDR3 loop is CASSLRRRWETQYF. The DNA of the CDR3 is TGTGCCAGCAGCTTAAGGCGACGGTGGGAGACCCAGTACTTC.

The J gene is TRBJ2-4, the V gene TRBV13, with 11 bases matching TRBD2. Germline lookup yields CDR1 PRHDT and CDR2 FYEKMQ (reference sequence). V gave up 5 bases and J gave up 7 bases; unmatched junction bases: 10. The CDR3 consists of 16 residues. In DNA form, the CDR3 reads TGTGCCAGCAGCCGCCGAGCGACTAGCGGGATCAACATTCAGTACTTC. Translation gives CASSRRATSGINIQYF. The entire variable domain, with the rest obtained from reference TRBV13 and TRBJ2-4, is as follows: AAGVIQSPRHLIKEKRETATLKCYPIPRHDTVYWYQQGPGQDPQFLISFYEKMQSDKGSIPDRFSAQQFSDYHSELNMSSLELGDSALYFCASSRRATSGINIQYFGAGTRLSVL.

This rearrangement joins TRBV18 to TRBJ1-1; no reliable D call. V was shortened by 6 bases and J by 4 bases, with 18 bases between the two germline ends. This CDR3 is built from 15 residues. Looked up from germline, CDR1 is KGHSH and CDR2 is LQKENI. The DNA of the CDR3 is TGTGCCAGCTCTCCTAACACGGTGAGTGGCACTGAAGCTTTCTTT. It codes for CASSPNTVSGTEAFF.

This clone is a singleton in its sample. The rearrangement uses TRBV7-9 and TRBJ2-7; 9 bases line up with TRBD2. Germline V gene data show CDR1 as SEHNR and CDR2 as FQNEAQ (reference sequence). The CDR3 runs 19 residues. J was trimmed by 0 bases and V by 0 bases; bases with no gene match: 12. The CDR3, as DNA: TGTGCCAGCAGCTTAGCGGTTAGCGGGAGCCCCCTTGTCTCCTACGAGCAGTACTTC. Translation gives CASSLAVSGSPLVSYEQYF.

The chain carries TRBV7-9 and TRBJ2-7, with D perhaps given as TRBD1 or TRBD2 (5 bases each). Germline CDR1 is SEHNR and CDR2 is FQNEAQ (reference sequence). CDR3 length: 16 residues. Trimming removed 4 bases from V and 0 bases from J, with 16 bases in between. The CDR3 DNA reads TGTGCCAGCAGCTGGAGTTCCGGGACCGCCTCCTACGAGCAGTACTTC. The encoded protein is CASSWSSGTASYEQYF.

The J gene is TRBJ2-7, the V gene TRBV6-5, with D possibly being TRBD1 (5 bases). The CDR3 has 15 amino acids. V was pared by 6 bases and J by 9 bases, with 24 bases between. Germline V CDR1 and CDR2: MNHEY, SVGAGI. The DNA of the CDR3 is TGTGCCAGCAGCCGCCCGACAGCTAATGTACGACGGCAGTACTTC. It is translated as CASSRPTANVRRQYF.

The chain recombines TRBV6-1 with TRBJ2-1, with D maybe TRBD2 (6 bases). This CDR3 spans 17 amino acids. The V gene lost 2 bases and the J gene lost 4 bases, with 18 bases spanning the gap. Germline assignment: CDR1 MNHNS and CDR2 SASEGT. The CDR3 spells CASSESQLAATYNEQFF. The CDR3 DNA follows: TGTGCCAGCAGTGAATCCCAACTAGCCGCAACGTACAATGAGCAGTTCTTC.

The chain joins TRBV28 to TRBJ2-1; 7 bases map to TRBD1. The CDR3 runs to 14 residues. The V gene's germline CDR1 is MDHEN and CDR2 SYDVKM. The V gene end was trimmed by 3 bases and the J gene end by 9 bases; junction bases not matched to a gene: 8. In DNA, the CDR3 is TGTGCCAGCAGTTTGACAGGGCGTTACGCTGAGCAGTTCTTC. Its protein product is CASSLTGRYAEQFF.

This sequence joins TRBV5-4 and TRBJ2-3; D unresolved. CDR3 size: 12 residues. Germline V gene data show CDR1 as SGHNT and CDR2 as YYREEE (reference sequence). The V gene lost 0 bases and the J gene lost 5 bases, with 4 bases spanning the gap. DNA for the CDR3: TGTGCCAGCAGCTTGGGTGAAGATACGCAGTATTTT. Its protein is CASSLGEDTQYF.

V and J are TRBV18 and TRBJ2-3; the D gene could be TRBD1 or TRBD2 (6 bases each). The germline V and J ends were trimmed by 6 bases and 0 bases, with 16 bases remaining between them. CDR3 length equals 16 residues. Germline assignment: CDR1 KGHSH and CDR2 LQKENI. The CDR3 loop reads CASSTLGGRSTDTQYF. The CDR3 coding sequence is TGTGCCAGCTCCACACTCGGGGGCAGAAGCACAGATACGCAGTATTTT.

Notes on this clone: The identical CDR3 is also encoded by other nucleotide sequences in the sample. J is TRBJ2-3 and V is TRBV7-2; D gene ambiguous. There are 14 residues in the CDR3. Trimming shortened V by 5 bases and J by 0 bases, and 9 bases separated the two germline ends. Germline V gene data show CDR1 as SGHTA and CDR2 as FQGNSA. CDR3 amino acids: CASSPSRSTDTQYF. As DNA, the CDR3 is TGTGCCAGCAGCCCCAGCCGTAGCACAGATACGCAGTATTTT. Together with reference TRBV7-2 and TRBJ2-3, the CDR3 gives the full variable domain: GAGVSQSPSNKVTEKGKDVELRCDPISGHTALYWYRQSLGQGLEFLIYFQGNSAPDKSGLPSDRFSAERTGGSVSTLTIQRTQQEDSAVYLCASSPSRSTDTQYFGPGTRLTVL.

CDR3 in amino acids: CASSFRGSTDTQYF. CDR3 nucleotide sequence: TGTGCCAGCAGTTTTCGGGGTAGCACAGATACGCAGTATTTT. This sequence joins TRBV28 and TRBJ2-3; a weak D match, TRBD2 (5 bases). The CDR3 covers 14 residues. The germline V and J ends were trimmed by 3 bases and 0 bases, with 7 bases remaining between them. Germline values: CDR1 MDHEN, CDR2 SYDVKM.

V and J are TRBV5-5 and TRBJ2-7; no reliable D call. Germline assignment: CDR1 SGHKS and CDR2 YYEKEE (reference sequence). V was cut by 4 bases and J by 3 bases, with 20 bases left in between. The CDR3 loop spans 16 amino acids. This CDR3 reads CASSALMVRSSYEQYF. The DNA of the CDR3 is TGTGCCAGCAGCGCCCTCATGGTCCGTTCGAGCTACGAGCAGTACTTC.

This chain uses TRBV13 with TRBJ2-5, with TRBD2 identical over 13 bases. This CDR3 region has 16 residues. Germline CDR1 is PRHDT and CDR2 is FYEKMQ (reference sequence). V lost 5 bases to trimming and J lost 4 bases; unmatched junction nucleotides: 7. The CDR3 DNA follows: TGTGCCAGCAGCATTGGACTAGCGGGAGATTCAGAGACCCAGTACTTC. Encoded protein: CASSIGLAGDSETQYF.

V and J are TRBV2 and TRBJ2-3; the D is unclear. V was shortened by 6 bases and J by 0 bases, with 13 bases between the two germline ends. Germline values: CDR1 SNHLY, CDR2 FYNNEI. CDR3 length: 15 residues. The CDR3 here is CASSPDSRSTDTQYF. The CDR3 nucleotides read TGTGCCAGCAGCCCCGACTCCCGGAGCACAGATACGCAGTATTTT.